This is a list of T cell receptor beta chains from one sample in a study of blood T cells in healthy people across ages. Using its own MiXCR run on the 5' RACE reads, TCRdb lists one record per CDR3 protein. The sample lists approximately 940,000 distinct CDR3 sequences; about 48% were seen once. Input material: blood. These receptors all come from a man aged 25 to 40 in good health. The CDR3 runs from the conserved cysteine through the conserved F or W. A D gene is named only where the DNA matches it firmly. Clone size is stated in some rows and not others, as once, few, many or a class when expanded.

TRBV20-1,TRBD1,TRBJ1-5,few,CSARLGQASQPQHF,TGCAGTGCTAGACTCGGACAGGCTAGTCAGCCCCAGCATTTT
TRBV10-3,NA,TRBJ2-7,NA,CAISESKRSYEQYF,TGTGCCATCAGTGAGTCGAAAAGAAGCTACGAGCAGTACTTC
TRBV27,NA,TRBJ2-7,few,CASSLSRGGVEQYF,TGTGCCAGCAGTTTATCGAGAGGGGGGGTCGAGCAGTACTTC
TRBV7-2,NA,TRBJ2-3,few,CASSSTPADTQYF,TGTGCCAGCAGTTCTACTCCGGCAGATACGCAGTATTTT
TRBV4-1,NA,TRBJ1-1,NA,CASSQGVLARLSNTEAFF,TGCGCCAGCAGCCAAGGAGTTTTGGCCCGGCTATCGAACACTGAAGCTTTCTTT
TRBV3-1,TRBD2,TRBJ2-3,NA,CASSRHAAGTSGNTDTQYF,TGTGCCAGCAGCCGACACGCGGCGGGGACTAGCGGGAACACAGATACGCAGTATTTT
TRBV28,TRBD1,TRBJ2-4,NA,CASSLPPDRVAIQYF,TGTGCCAGCAGCCTACCCCCTGACAGGGTCGCCATTCAGTACTTC
TRBV4-1,NA,TRBJ2-3,few,CASSRPTLLDADTQYF,TGCGCCAGCAGCCGCCCGACCCTCCTTGATGCGGATACGCAGTATTTT
TRBV6-2/TRBV6-3,NA,TRBJ2-5,once,CASMAEETQYF,TGTGCCAGCATGGCGGAAGAGACCCAGTACTTC
TRBV4-1,NA,TRBJ1-6,few,CASSQEPGGARLNSPLHF,TGCGCCAGCAGCCAAGAACCCGGCGGCGCCCGTCTAAATTCACCCCTCCACTTT
TRBV7-6,NA,TRBJ2-7,NA,CASSLGLGHGYEQYF,TGTGCCAGCAGCTTAGGTCTAGGACACGGGTACGAGCAGTACTTC
TRBV7-2,NA,TRBJ2-5,NA,CASSFTYGPQETQYF,TGTGCCAGCAGCTTCACGTATGGACCTCAAGAGACCCAGTACTTC
TRBV7-2,NA,TRBJ2-5,NA,CASSLALSYTYQETQYF,TGTGCCAGCAGCTTAGCCCTATCTTATACGTACCAAGAGACCCAGTACTTC
TRBV6-1,NA,TRBJ2-1,NA,CASSENPDYNEQFF,TGTGCCAGCAGTGAAAACCCAGACTACAATGAGCAGTTCTTC
TRBV6-6,NA,TRBJ2-3,NA,CASSLLQWGRDTDTQYF,TGTGCCAGCAGTTTACTCCAGTGGGGCAGGGATACAGATACGCAGTATTTT
TRBV7-2,NA,TRBJ2-4,few,CASSPGGRINIQYF,TGTGCCAGCAGCCCAGGGGGGAGGATAAACATTCAGTACTTC
TRBV11-1,NA,TRBJ2-5,NA,CASSLRGTGMETQYF,TGTGCCAGCAGCTTAAGAGGGACGGGGATGGAGACCCAGTACTTC
TRBV4-1,NA,TRBJ2-7,few,CASSQDRWGYEQYF,TGCGCCAGCAGCCAAGATCGGTGGGGATACGAGCAGTACTTC
TRBV9,NA,TRBJ2-1,few,CASSREPRDREYNEQFF,TGTGCCAGCAGCCGAGAACCTAGGGACCGGGAGTACAATGAGCAGTTCTTC
TRBV7-2,TRBD2,TRBJ2-1,few,CASSTTGTSGGYNEQFF,TGTGCCAGCAGCACGACCGGGACTAGCGGGGGTTACAATGAGCAGTTCTTC
TRBV20-1,NA,TRBJ2-7,few,CSASLGLGFDEQYF,TGCAGTGCCTCACTAGGGCTAGGATTTGACGAGCAGTACTTC
TRBV20-1,NA,TRBJ2-1,few,CSARTLRGRDEQFF,TGCAGTGCTAGAACCCTGCGGGGTAGGGATGAGCAGTTCTTC
TRBV7-3,NA,TRBJ2-2,NA,CASSSLRNTGELFF,TGTGCCAGCAGCTCCCTCAGGAACACCGGGGAGCTGTTTTTT
TRBV12-3/TRBV12-4,TRBD2,TRBJ2-1,many,CASSLGDSGDNEQFF,TGTGCCAGCAGTTTGGGGGATAGCGGGGACAATGAGCAGTTCTTC
TRBV27,TRBD1,TRBJ2-7,NA,CASSREGQGTSYEQYF,TGTGCCAGCAGTCGGGAAGGACAGGGGACCTCCTACGAGCAGTACTTC
TRBV11-2,TRBD1,TRBJ1-5,few,CASSRDRGANQPQHF,TGTGCCAGCAGCAGAGACAGGGGAGCCAATCAGCCCCAGCATTTT
TRBV20-1,NA,TRBJ1-2,NA,CSASDGYGYTF,TGCAGTGCTTCCGACGGGTATGGCTACACCTTC
TRBV6-5,NA,TRBJ1-5,NA,CASKTNTNSNQPQHF,TGTGCCAGCAAGACCAACACCAATAGCAATCAGCCCCAGCATTTT